Listed below are T cell receptor beta chains from one sample, sequenced in a study of blood T cell repertoires in COVID-19. Sequenced by immunoSEQ multiplex PCR; TCRdb stores in-frame clones only, minus some. The sample lists roughly 260,000 clones, 70% to 90% occurring once. The material sequenced was PBMCs or T cells enriched from blood (not recorded which). All receptors derive from a woman in her forties or fifties who had recovered from COVID-19. CDR3s include the opening cysteine and the closing phenylalanine or tryptophan. The D gene is left open where the match is weak. Size tells how often a clone was seen (once, few, many) or the class of an expanded clone, and some rows leave it out.

TRBJ2-7	TRBV3-1/TRBV3-2	-	TRBD2	TGTGCCAGCAGCTACCGTTGGGCACTAGCGGCCTCCTACGAGCAGTACTTC	CASSYRWALAASYEQYF
TRBJ1-2	TRBV29-1	-	TRBD1	TGCAGCGGTGGGGACAGGGAGGCATATGGCTACACCTTC	CSGGDREAYGYTF
TRBJ2-7	TRBV5-1	once	-	TGCGCCAGCAGCTTGGCGGAGAGCTTAACCTACGAGCAGTACTTC	CASSLAESLTYEQYF
TRBJ2-1	TRBV7-9	-	-	TGTGCCAGCAGCCCCAGGACAGAGTACAATGAGCAGTTCTTC	CASSPRTEYNEQFF
TRBJ2-1	TRBV13	-	-	TGTGCCAGCACCTCGTCCGGGGGTCACGCGCAGTTCTTC	CASTSSGGHAQFF
TRBJ1-2	TRBV7-2	-	TRBD1	TGTGCCAGCAGCTTAGCCGGGACAGGCCTCTATGGCTACACCTTC	CASSLAGTGLYGYTF
TRBJ1-6	TRBV11-2	-	-	TGTGCCAGCAGCCTAAGAAGGGGCGGCTCCTATAATTCACCCCTCCACTTT	CASSLRRGGSYNSPLHF
TRBJ2-3	TRBV9	-	TRBD1	TGTGCCAGCAGCGCCGACAGGGGAATTGGCCACACAGATACGCAGTATTTT	CASSADRGIGHTDTQYF
TRBJ1-6	TRBV18	-	-	TGTGCCAGCTCACCACCGGGCAGTTATTCACCCCTCCACTTT	CASSPPGSYSPLHF
TRBJ1-3	TRBV5-1	-	TRBD1	TGCGCCAGCAGCTTGTCGCTCAGGGGGGGAAACACCATATATTTT	CASSLSLRGGNTIYF
TRBJ1-3	TRBV10-3	-	TRBD1	TGTGCCATCAGGGGACAGTCCTTCTCTGGAAACACCATATATTTT	CAIRGQSFSGNTIYF
TRBJ2-3	TRBV18	-	TRBD1	TGTGCCAGCTCACCCCTGACAGGGGGCGGCACAGATACGCAGTATTTT	CASSPLTGGGTDTQYF
TRBJ2-1	TRBV12-3/TRBV12-4	-	TRBD2	TGTACTAGCGGGAGAGGCGATGAGCAGTTCTTC	CTSGRGDEQFF
TRBJ2-1	TRBV29-1	-	-	TGCAGCGTTGACACAGTGGCACAGGGCACCTACAATGAGCAGTTCTTC	CSVDTVAQGTYNEQFF
TRBJ1-1	TRBV27	-	TRBD1	TGTGCCAGCAGTACCTGGGACAGACAGAACACTGAAGCTTTCTTT	CASSTWDRQNTEAFF
TRBJ2-1	TRBV7-6	-	TRBD1	TGTGCCAGCAGCTCTCCGGGACAGGGGGCCAATGAGCAGTTCTTC	CASSSPGQGANEQFF
TRBJ2-7	TRBV5-1	-	TRBD2	TGCGCCAGCCGCCGGACTAGCGGTAACTACGAGCAGTACTTC	CASRRTSGNYEQYF
TRBJ2-2	TRBV2	-	-	TGTGCCAGCATTATTTGGCACGGGGAGCTGTTTTTT	CASIIWHGELFF
TRBJ1-5	TRBV3-1/TRBV3-2	-	-	TGTGCCAGCAGCCAAGATCTAGGAATCACGGGTCAGCCCCAGCATTTT	CASSQDLGITGQPQHF
TRBJ2-2	TRBV27	-	-	TGTGCCAGCAGAACCCTGGGCCTGAACACCGGGGAGCTGTTTTTT	CASRTLGLNTGELFF
TRBJ2-1	TRBV7-6	-	TRBD2	TGTGCCAGCAGCTTAGCGGGGACTAGTTACAATGAGCAGTTCTTC	CASSLAGTSYNEQFF
TRBJ2-1	TRBV5-1	-	-	TGCGCCAGCAGCTTAGTAAGGGGGGGAGGCGGTGAGCAGTTCTTC	CASSLVRGGGGEQFF
TRBJ1-1	TRBV6-1	-	-	TGTGCCAGCAGTGGGAGGGACGGTTACATGAACACTGAAGCTTTCTTT	CASSGRDGYMNTEAFF
TRBJ1-1	TRBV20-1	-	-	TGCAGTGCTAGTCCCTGGGCGGGGTACACTGAAGCTTTCTTT	CSASPWAGYTEAFF
TRBJ2-2	TRBV28	-	-	TGTGCCAGCAGCCAATCGGCCCCCGGGACACGGAACACCGGGGAGCTGTTTTTT	CASSQSAPGTRNTGELFF
TRBJ2-5	TRBV28	-	TRBD1	TGTGCCAGCAGTTTTCGGGACAGACAAGAGACCCAGTACTTC	CASSFRDRQETQYF
TRBJ2-1	TRBV5-1	-	-	TGCGCCAGCAGCCCTAGGGGCCCGAGCTCCTACAATGAGCAGTTCTTC	CASSPRGPSSYNEQFF
TRBJ1-5	TRBV6-2/TRBV6-3	-	-	TGTGCCAGCAGTTACGCGGCGTCCAGAAATAGAAATCAGCCCCAGCATTTT	CASSYAASRNRNQPQHF
TRBJ1-5	TRBV5-1	once	-	TGCGCCAGCAGCTTGTATGGGGGCGCCGAGTTGCCCCAGCATTTT	CASSLYGGAELPQHF
TRBJ2-7	TRBV19	-	-	TGTGCCACCAAAACCTGGACGGGAAGCTCCTACGAGCAGTACTTC	CATKTWTGSSYEQYF
TRBJ2-1	TRBV2	-	TRBD2	TGTGCCAGCAGTGGGGGGGTAGCGGGCTTAACCTACAATGAGCAGTTCTTC	CASSGGVAGLTYNEQFF
TRBJ2-2	TRBV11-2	-	-	TGTGCCAGCAGCTCCTCAGGGGTCACCGGGGAGCTGTTTTTT	CASSSSGVTGELFF
TRBJ2-3	TRBV24-1	-	TRBD2	TGTGCCACCAGTGACTCGACGTACATTATAGCGGGAGCTAGCACAGATACGCAGTATTTT	CATSDSTYIIAGASTDTQYF
TRBJ1-1	TRBV11-3	-	TRBD1	TGTGCCAGCAGCCTGGACAGGGTAGGAGAAGCTTTCTTT	CASSLDRVGEAFF
TRBJ1-2	TRBV7-8	-	-	TGTGCCAGCAGCTTACAGGGCGCCGACTATGGCTACACCTTC	CASSLQGADYGYTF
TRBJ1-2	TRBV19	-	-	TGTGCCAGTAGTCAGGGCCTTACAGGGATTCATGGCTACACCTTC	CASSQGLTGIHGYTF
TRBJ2-4	TRBV29-1	once	-	TGCAGCGTAGGACAGAGCAGCAAAAACATTCAGTACTTC	CSVGQSSKNIQYF
TRBJ2-7	TRBV6-5	-	TRBD2	TGTGCCAGCAGCGCCCGGGGGGACGAGCAGTACTTC	CASSARGDEQYF
TRBJ2-1	TRBV28	-	-	TGTGCCAGCAGTTTTTCGAGGTATGAGCAGTTCTTC	CASSFSRYEQFF
TRBJ1-2	TRBV6-5	-	TRBD1	TGTGCCAGCAGAGCTGGACAGGATGGCGGCTACACCTTC	CASRAGQDGGYTF
TRBJ2-1	TRBV3-1/TRBV3-2	-	TRBD2	TGTGCCAGCAGCCAATCCTCCTGGGGGACTAGAGTTCACCCGTTCTTC	CASSQSSWGTRVHPFF
TRBJ2-2	TRBV27	-	TRBD1	TGTGCCAGCAGTTTATGGGGGACAGGGGGCGAGACCGGGGAGCTGTTTTTT	CASSLWGTGGETGELFF